A selection of T cell receptor beta chains follows, all from one sample in a study of T cell repertoires in ileal Crohn's disease. Assay: immunoSEQ multiplex PCR; the TCRdb copy retains only in-frame clones and omits some. Among thousands of clones listed, about 73% were seen once. Material: ileal tissue. Receptor source: an adult with Crohn's disease. Both conserved end residues are part of each CDR3. D genes are given only for firm matches. The size field is filled for only some rows; it gives once, few, many or a size class.

V	size	J	D	CDR3	DNA
TRBV4-2	.	TRBJ2-3	TRBD2	CASRPGAGDTDTQYF	TGTGCCAGCAGGCCCGGGGCGGGAGACACAGATACGCAGTATTTT
TRBV6-1	.	TRBJ1-1	TRBD1	CASNRQGVGTEAFF	TGTGCCAGCAATCGACAGGGCGTAGGCACTGAAGCTTTCTTT
TRBV5-1	.	TRBJ1-2	.	CASSPTGNYGYTF	TGCGCCAGCAGCCCTACAGGGAACTATGGCTACACCTTC
TRBV29-1	.	TRBJ2-1	.	CSVDRGNEQFF	TGCAGCGTTGATAGGGGGAATGAGCAGTTCTTC
TRBV2	.	TRBJ2-3	TRBD2	CASSGGASGGRTDTQYF	TGTGCCAGCAGTGGAGGTGCTAGCGGGGGTCGCACAGATACGCAGTATTTT
TRBV9	.	TRBJ1-2	TRBD1	CASSPRGQARSGYTF	TGTGCCAGCAGCCCTAGGGGACAGGCGAGGAGCGGCTACACCTTC
TRBV2	.	TRBJ2-1	.	CASRLYGAHYNEQFF	TGTGCCAGCAGGCTTTACGGGGCCCATTACAATGAGCAGTTCTTC
TRBV11-1	.	TRBJ2-5	.	CASSLVQGQETQYF	TGTGCCAGCAGCTTAGTACAGGGCCAAGAGACCCAGTACTTC
TRBV27	.	TRBJ1-1	TRBD1	CASSFWGQGNTEAFF	TGTGCCAGCAGTTTTTGGGGACAGGGGAACACTGAAGCTTTCTTT
TRBV7-7	.	TRBJ1-3	.	CASSHINTIYF	TGTGCTAGCAGCCACATAAACACCATATATTTT
TRBV7-2	once	TRBJ1-1	.	CASSLRAAEAFF	TGTGCCAGCAGCTTACGGGCGGCTGAAGCTTTCTTT
TRBV7-9	.	TRBJ1-6	TRBD1	CASRYRQGDSPLHF	TGTGCCAGCAGGTACCGACAGGGGGACTCACCCCTCCACTTT
TRBV5-1	.	TRBJ1-5	TRBD1	CASSLALGQGARQPQHF	TGCGCCAGCAGCTTGGCCTTGGGACAGGGGGCGCGTCAGCCCCAGCATTTT
TRBV7-9	.	TRBJ2-3	.	CASGINTDTQYF	TGTGCCAGCGGAATAAACACAGATACGCAGTATTTT
TRBV30	.	TRBJ1-4	.	CAWSVHRDREKLFF	TGTGCCTGGAGTGTACACAGGGACCGCGAAAAACTGTTTTTT
TRBV11-3	once	TRBJ2-1	.	CASSDGAYNEQFF	TGTGCCAGCAGCGACGGAGCCTACAATGAGCAGTTCTTC
TRBV6-4	.	TRBJ1-6	.	CASSDTWGSYNSPLHF	TGTGCCAGCAGTGACACGTGGGGCTCCTATAATTCACCCCTCCACTTT
TRBV18	.	TRBJ2-7	TRBD2	CASRPGAGAYEQYF	TGTGCCAGCCGACCTGGGGCGGGAGCTTACGAGCAGTACTTC
TRBV7-2	once	TRBJ2-7	TRBD2	CASSSQRGSVGEQYF	TGTGCCAGCAGCTCCCAGCGGGGGTCGGTGGGAGAGCAGTACTTC
TRBV5-1	.	TRBJ2-1	.	CASSLAGDPLNEQFF	TGCGCCAGCAGCTTGGCAGGGGACCCTTTGAATGAGCAGTTCTTC
TRBV4-1	.	TRBJ2-6	TRBD2	CASSQVLPLGLAAGANVLTF	TGCGCCAGCAGCCAAGTTCTCCCTCTCGGACTAGCGGCTGGGGCCAACGTCCTGACTTTC
TRBV27	.	TRBJ1-2	TRBD1	CASSLWGQGRYTF	TGTGCCAGCAGTTTATGGGGACAGGGCCGCTACACCTTC
TRBV11-3	few	TRBJ2-1	.	CASSLGLGNYNEQFF	TGTGCCAGCAGCTTAGGGCTAGGTAATTACAATGAGCAGTTCTTC
TRBV6-1	medium-sized	TRBJ1-2	.	CASSWGAGSSYGYTF	TGTGCCAGCAGTTGGGGGGCAGGGTCTTCCTATGGCTACACCTTC
TRBV28	.	TRBJ2-7	.	CAGGAATGQYF	TGTGCCGGAGGGGCGGCCACGGGGCAGTACTTC
TRBV11-2	.	TRBJ2-2	.	CASERARGASLYTGELFF	TGTGCCAGCGAGAGGGCGAGGGGGGCGAGTTTATACACCGGGGAGCTGTTTTTT
TRBV9	.	TRBJ2-5	.	CASSVGGIQETQYF	TGTGCCAGCAGCGTTGGGGGGATTCAAGAGACCCAGTACTTC
TRBV5-5	.	TRBJ1-6	.	CASSLEINSPLHF	TGTGCCAGCAGCTTGGAAATCAATTCACCCCTCCACTTT
TRBV19	.	TRBJ2-2	TRBD2	CASTPGLAGDRTGELFF	TGTGCCAGTACCCCGGGACTAGCGGGAGATCGAACCGGGGAGCTGTTTTTT
TRBV19	.	TRBJ2-2	.	CAGPLCPPNTGELFF	TGTGCCGGCCCGCTTTGTCCCCCGAACACCGGGGAGCTGTTTTTT
TRBV14	once	TRBJ2-3	.	CASSPQYVADTQYF	TGTGCCAGCAGCCCCCAGTACGTCGCAGATACGCAGTATTTT
TRBV30	few	TRBJ2-2	.	CAWSGTPNTGELFF	TGTGCCTGGAGCGGGACACCGAACACCGGGGAGCTGTTTTTT
TRBV7-9	.	TRBJ2-6	.	CASSLGTANVLTF	TGTGCCAGCAGCTTAGGAACGGCCAACGTCCTGACTTTC
TRBV19	.	TRBJ2-1	.	CASSKQGRDEQFF	TGTGCCAGTAGTAAGCAGGGAAGAGATGAGCAGTTCTTC
TRBV30	few	TRBJ1-2	TRBD1	CAWGDRARANYGYTF	TGTGCCTGGGGAGACAGGGCTCGAGCTAACTATGGCTACACCTTC
TRBV9	.	TRBJ1-5	.	CASSRFEASNQPQHF	TGTGCCAGCAGCCGGTTCGAGGCGAGCAATCAGCCCCAGCATTTT
TRBV19	.	TRBJ2-3	.	CAEDRFHGIFCTDTQYF	TGTGCCGAAGACAGGTTCCACGGCATTTTTTGTACGGATACGCAGTATTTT
TRBV4-1	.	TRBJ1-5	.	CASSQVVPRNQPQHF	TGCGCCAGCAGCCAAGTTGTCCCCAGGAATCAGCCCCAGCATTTT
TRBV5-1	once	TRBJ2-2	.	CASGEQLNTGELFF	TGCGCCAGCGGTGAACAGTTGAACACCGGGGAGCTGTTTTTT
TRBV4-1	.	TRBJ1-6	.	CASRYGLNSPLHF	TGCGCCAGCCGTTACGGGCTCAATTCACCCCTCCACTTT
TRBV30	.	TRBJ2-5	TRBD2	CAWRSEEAAAAGGLETQYF	TGTGCCTGGAGATCAGAAGAGGCAGCGGCAGCGGGGGGGCTTGAGACCCAGTACTTC
TRBV5-1	.	TRBJ2-7	TRBD2	CASGGTSGRNEQYF	TGCGCCAGCGGTGGGACTAGCGGGAGAAACGAGCAGTACTTC
TRBV6-1	.	TRBJ1-4	.	CASSPNGANEKLFF	TGTGCCAGCAGCCCAAACGGCGCTAATGAAAAACTGTTTTTT
TRBV5-1	.	TRBJ2-5	.	CASSLEGTQETQYF	TGCGCCAGCAGCCTCGAAGGGACTCAAGAGACCCAGTACTTC
TRBV21-1	.	TRBJ2-1	.	CASSKVLNGTSDRNNEQFF	TGTGCCAGCAGCAAAGTACTGAACGGGACTAGCGATAGGAACAATGAGCAGTTCTTC
TRBV9	.	TRBJ1-4	TRBD1	CASSVGTGAGEKLFF	TGTGCCAGCAGCGTAGGGACAGGGGCGGGTGAAAAACTGTTTTTT
TRBV6-5	.	TRBJ1-1	.	CASSRGRNTEAFF	TGTGCCAGCAGTAGGGGCAGGAACACTGAAGCTTTCTTT
TRBV7-9	few	TRBJ1-6	.	CASSFRQVDLNSPLHF	TGTGCCAGCAGCTTTCGACAGGTCGACTTAAATTCACCCCTCCACTTT
TRBV7-9	.	TRBJ2-1	.	CASNSEPINEQFF	TGTGCCAGCAATTCGGAACCTATCAATGAGCAGTTCTTC
TRBV11-2	few	TRBJ2-7	.	CASSFSQSGYEQYF	TGTGCCAGCAGCTTTTCCCAATCCGGCTACGAGCAGTACTTC
TRBV7-3	few	TRBJ1-1	.	CASSLEAGRTEAFF	TGTGCCAGCAGCTTAGAGGCAGGACGAACTGAAGCTTTCTTT
TRBV12-5	once	TRBJ1-6	.	CASGGDGSYNSPLHF	TGTGCTAGTGGGGGTGACGGCTCCTATAATTCACCCCTCCACTTT
TRBV2	few	TRBJ2-4	.	CASEVIQGEAKNIQYF	TGTGCCAGCGAGGTAATACAGGGAGAAGCCAAAAACATTCAGTACTTC